The rows below give T cell receptor beta chains drawn from one sample of a study of blood T cell repertoires in COVID-19. Clones were sequenced by immunoSEQ multiplex PCR, and TCRdb holds only the in-frame ones, with some missing. The table shows some 250,000 clones, with roughly 79% occurring only once. The specimen sequenced was peripheral blood. Receptor source: a woman older than 75 with COVID-19, enrolled during active disease. CDR3s include the opening cysteine and the closing phenylalanine or tryptophan. Fields, in order: D gene, J gene, clone size, V gene, CDR3 DNA, CDR3 protein. The D gene is left open where the match is weak. Part of the rows lack a size; the others show once, few, many or a class for expanded clones.

d_gene: TRBD1; j_gene: TRBJ2-3; abundance: -; v_gene: TRBV28; CDR3nt: TGTGCCAGCAGTCACCCGGACAGGGATCTGGGAGGGTATTTT; CDR3aa: CASSHPDRDLGGYF
d_gene: TRBD1; j_gene: TRBJ2-7; abundance: -; v_gene: TRBV5-6; CDR3nt: TGTGCCAGCAGCTTATTGGGACAGGCCTCCATCACCCAGTACTTC; CDR3aa: CASSLLGQASITQYF
d_gene: -; j_gene: TRBJ1-1; abundance: -; v_gene: TRBV9; CDR3nt: TGTGCCAGCAGCGTCTCACCGGAGGCGAACACTGAAGCTTTCTTT; CDR3aa: CASSVSPEANTEAFF
d_gene: -; j_gene: TRBJ1-1; abundance: -; v_gene: TRBV18; CDR3nt: TGTGCCAGCTCACCCAGGGGCAGGGGACTGAACACTGAAGCTTTCTTT; CDR3aa: CASSPRGRGLNTEAFF
d_gene: -; j_gene: TRBJ2-3; abundance: few; v_gene: TRBV7-9; CDR3nt: TGTGCCAGCAGCTTAGGTTCGTTCGGTAGCACAGATACGCAGTATTTT; CDR3aa: CASSLGSFGSTDTQYF
d_gene: -; j_gene: TRBJ1-1; abundance: -; v_gene: TRBV6-1; CDR3nt: TGTGCCAGCAGTGAACTACAGGGCAGCACTGAAGCTTTCTTT; CDR3aa: CASSELQGSTEAFF
d_gene: TRBD2; j_gene: TRBJ2-1; abundance: -; v_gene: TRBV4-1; CDR3nt: TGCGCCAGCAGCCAAGATTGGGCTAGCGGGAGCATTGAGCAGTTCTTC; CDR3aa: CASSQDWASGSIEQFF
d_gene: -; j_gene: TRBJ2-5; abundance: -; v_gene: TRBV5-4; CDR3nt: TGTGCCAGCAGCCCCACCAGGAGGGAGACCCAGTACTTC; CDR3aa: CASSPTRRETQYF
d_gene: TRBD1; j_gene: TRBJ1-2; abundance: -; v_gene: TRBV5-6; CDR3nt: TGTGCCAGCAGCTTGGGGACAGGGGGCGCTGGGTATGGCTACACCTTC; CDR3aa: CASSLGTGGAGYGYTF
d_gene: -; j_gene: TRBJ1-2; abundance: -; v_gene: TRBV10-3; CDR3nt: TGTGCCATCAGTGAGTCTGGAGGGTCTCATGGCTACACCTTC; CDR3aa: CAISESGGSHGYTF
d_gene: TRBD1; j_gene: TRBJ1-5; abundance: -; v_gene: TRBV28; CDR3nt: TGTGCCAGCGGGCTCAGGGGGGAGTTCCGGCCCCAGCATTTT; CDR3aa: CASGLRGEFRPQHF
d_gene: -; j_gene: TRBJ1-1; abundance: -; v_gene: TRBV6-1; CDR3nt: TGTGCCAGCAGTGAAGCCTCCTACAGGGCGAGAGCTTTCTTT; CDR3aa: CASSEASYRARAFF
d_gene: -; j_gene: TRBJ2-1; abundance: -; v_gene: TRBV10-3; CDR3nt: TGTGCCATCAGTGTCGGGGGAAAGAATGAGCAGTTCTTC; CDR3aa: CAISVGGKNEQFF
d_gene: -; j_gene: TRBJ1-5; abundance: -; v_gene: TRBV6-5; CDR3nt: TGTGCCACTATCCCGGGGTACAATCAGCCCCAGCATTTT; CDR3aa: CATIPGYNQPQHF
d_gene: -; j_gene: TRBJ1-1; abundance: -; v_gene: TRBV5-6; CDR3nt: TGTGCCAGCAGCCTCTACACTGAAGCTTTCTTT; CDR3aa: CASSLYTEAFF
d_gene: -; j_gene: TRBJ1-5; abundance: -; v_gene: TRBV9; CDR3nt: TGTGCCAGCAGCGTAGCAGGGGCCCCCAATCAGCCCCAGCATTTT; CDR3aa: CASSVAGAPNQPQHF
d_gene: -; j_gene: TRBJ2-2; abundance: -; v_gene: TRBV7-2; CDR3nt: TGTGCCAGCAGCTTAAGAGCGGGTTGGAGGGCCGGGGAGCTGTTTTTT; CDR3aa: CASSLRAGWRAGELFF
d_gene: -; j_gene: TRBJ2-1; abundance: -; v_gene: TRBV12-3/TRBV12-4; CDR3nt: TGTGCCAGCAGTTTAGGAGGGTTCGTGCAGTTCTTC; CDR3aa: CASSLGGFVQFF
d_gene: -; j_gene: TRBJ1-5; abundance: -; v_gene: TRBV6-5; CDR3nt: TGTGCCAGCAACCGGGCCGGGGATAGCAATCAGCCCCAGCATTTT; CDR3aa: CASNRAGDSNQPQHF
d_gene: TRBD1; j_gene: TRBJ1-1; abundance: -; v_gene: TRBV4-1; CDR3nt: TGCGCCAGCAGCCTTACCTCCGGGACAGGGGGCTCTGAAGCTTTCTTT; CDR3aa: CASSLTSGTGGSEAFF
d_gene: TRBD1; j_gene: TRBJ1-3; abundance: -; v_gene: TRBV6-5; CDR3nt: TGTGCCAGCGGGGACAGGGTAGGAAACACCGTATATTTT; CDR3aa: CASGDRVGNTVYF
d_gene: -; j_gene: TRBJ1-4; abundance: many; v_gene: TRBV7-9; CDR3nt: TGTGCCAGCAGCGAATGGAGTGGCACTAATGAAAAACTGTTTTTT; CDR3aa: CASSEWSGTNEKLFF
d_gene: TRBD1; j_gene: TRBJ1-2; abundance: -; v_gene: TRBV15; CDR3nt: TGTGCCACCAGCAGAGTGGGACAGGAACTCTATGGCTACACCTTC; CDR3aa: CATSRVGQELYGYTF
d_gene: -; j_gene: TRBJ1-5; abundance: -; v_gene: TRBV5-4; CDR3nt: TGTGCCAGCAGCTTTTGGGGTGGAGGGCGCAATCAGCCCCAGCATTTT; CDR3aa: CASSFWGGGRNQPQHF
d_gene: -; j_gene: TRBJ2-5; abundance: -; v_gene: TRBV21-1; CDR3nt: TGTGCCACCCAGGGGCTCAAAGAGACCCAGTACTTC; CDR3aa: CATQGLKETQYF
d_gene: TRBD1; j_gene: TRBJ2-2; abundance: -; v_gene: TRBV7-3; CDR3nt: TGTGCCAGCAGCGCGACAGGGGTCACTGCCGGGGAGCTGTTTTTT; CDR3aa: CASSATGVTAGELFF
d_gene: -; j_gene: TRBJ2-7; abundance: -; v_gene: TRBV7-2; CDR3nt: TGTGCCAGCAGCCCCCCGGGTATCAGCAACTACGAGCAGTACTTC; CDR3aa: CASSPPGISNYEQYF
d_gene: TRBD1; j_gene: TRBJ1-1; abundance: -; v_gene: TRBV28; CDR3nt: TGTGCCAGCAGTACAGGGGGGACCACTGAAGCTTTCTTT; CDR3aa: CASSTGGTTEAFF
d_gene: TRBD1; j_gene: TRBJ1-3; abundance: -; v_gene: TRBV18; CDR3nt: TGTGCCAGCTCAACAGGGGACGGAAACACCATATATTTT; CDR3aa: CASSTGDGNTIYF
d_gene: TRBD1; j_gene: TRBJ2-1; abundance: -; v_gene: TRBV4-1; CDR3nt: TGCGCCAGCAGCCAAGGCGGCAGGGGGCTCAGCAATGAGCAGTTCTTC; CDR3aa: CASSQGGRGLSNEQFF
d_gene: TRBD1; j_gene: TRBJ2-5; abundance: -; v_gene: TRBV5-6; CDR3nt: TGTGCCAGCAGCTTGGGGACAGGGGGAATGGAGACCCAGTACTTC; CDR3aa: CASSLGTGGMETQYF
d_gene: -; j_gene: TRBJ2-2; abundance: many; v_gene: TRBV7-6; CDR3nt: TGTGCCAGCGGCGACAGGTCACACACCGGGGAGCTGTTTTTT; CDR3aa: CASGDRSHTGELFF
d_gene: TRBD1; j_gene: TRBJ1-6; abundance: -; v_gene: TRBV6-5; CDR3nt: TGTGCCAGCAGTTACAGGACAGGGGGTCCTTATTCACCCCTCCACTTT; CDR3aa: CASSYRTGGPYSPLHF
d_gene: TRBD1; j_gene: TRBJ1-2; abundance: -; v_gene: TRBV11-1; CDR3nt: TGTGCCAGCAGCTTAAGCGCCGGGACAGGGTATGGCTACACCTTC; CDR3aa: CASSLSAGTGYGYTF
d_gene: -; j_gene: TRBJ2-2; abundance: few; v_gene: TRBV30; CDR3nt: TGTGCCTGGGGGAGAGGGCCGAGGGACGGGGAGCTGTTTTTT; CDR3aa: CAWGRGPRDGELFF
d_gene: -; j_gene: TRBJ1-5; abundance: -; v_gene: TRBV3-1/TRBV3-2; CDR3nt: TGTGCCAGCAGCCGCGGCGACCGCAATCAGCCCCAGCATTTT; CDR3aa: CASSRGDRNQPQHF
d_gene: TRBD2; j_gene: TRBJ2-5; abundance: -; v_gene: TRBV3-1/TRBV3-2; CDR3nt: TGTGCCAGCAGCCAAGATGGGGGGGTTGAGACCCAGTACTTC; CDR3aa: CASSQDGGVETQYF
d_gene: -; j_gene: TRBJ1-1; abundance: -; v_gene: TRBV14; CDR3nt: TGTGCCAGCAGCCAAGTTCTGGGGGGAGTAACTGAAGCTTTCTTT; CDR3aa: CASSQVLGGVTEAFF
d_gene: TRBD2; j_gene: TRBJ2-7; abundance: once; v_gene: TRBV3-1/TRBV3-2; CDR3nt: TGTGCCAGCAGCCAAAGGGCGCCGGGGAGGGGCGAGCAGTACTTC; CDR3aa: CASSQRAPGRGEQYF
d_gene: TRBD2; j_gene: TRBJ2-1; abundance: -; v_gene: TRBV6-2/TRBV6-3; CDR3nt: TGTGCCAGCAGCCTTATGGGGTTTATAGCGGGAGGACTCTACAATGAGCAGTTCTTC; CDR3aa: CASSLMGFIAGGLYNEQFF
d_gene: -; j_gene: TRBJ1-3; abundance: -; v_gene: TRBV10-3; CDR3nt: TGTGCCATCAGTGAGCGGACGACAGCCTCTGGAAACACCATATATTTT; CDR3aa: CAISERTTASGNTIYF
d_gene: -; j_gene: TRBJ1-2; abundance: -; v_gene: TRBV11-2; CDR3nt: TGTGCCAGCAGCTCGAACCAGGGGCCCTATGGCTACACCTTC; CDR3aa: CASSSNQGPYGYTF